Described below is a single T cell receptor (beta chain) sequence and its context. TCRdb redid the calling of the 5' RACE reads with MiXCR, one entry per CDR3 protein. The sample carries about 340,000 distinct CDR3 sequences, around a sixth recorded once. The germline V and J ends were trimmed by 5 bases and 3 bases, with 11 bases remaining between them. This CDR3 is built from 14 residues. Germline CDR1 is LNHDA and CDR2 is SQIVND (reference sequence). This specimen belongs to a study of T-cell memory formation after mild COVID-19. The chain joins TRBV19 to TRBJ1-5; D not resolved. The specimen was PBMCs or a T cell subset sorted from them (not recorded which). The receptor was derived from a man aged 18 to 35 who had mild COVID-19 (a few samples of this study predate the infection). Cell type and time point are not known. The CDR3 bases are TGTGCCAGTAGTCAAGGGATTTACAATCAGCCCCAGCATTTT. Its translation is CASSQGIYNQPQHF.